This T cell receptor beta chain was documented in a study of T cells in Graves' hyperthyroidism and ophthalmopathy. The CDR3 sequence is 14 residues long. CDR1 MNHEY and CDR2 SMNVEV come from the germline V gene (reference sequence). V was cut by 2 bases and J by 3 bases, with 8 bases left in between. TCR beta CDR3 sequences were amplified from RNA transcripts. An initial round of RT-PCR targeting the TCR CDR3 relied on the HTBI primer set. TCRdb reprocessed the multiplex PCR reads with MiXCR, giving one entry per CDR3 protein. The sample has approximately 400,000 distinct CDR3 sequences; around 20% are singletons.

The chain combines TRBV27 with TRBJ1-5; D uncertain. This sequence originates from a man between 18 and 29 years old with Graves' ophthalmopathy. The specimen was blood. CDR3 coding DNA: TGTGCCAGCAGTTTACACAGTAACAATCAGCCCCAGCATTTT. It specifies CASSLHSNNQPQHF.